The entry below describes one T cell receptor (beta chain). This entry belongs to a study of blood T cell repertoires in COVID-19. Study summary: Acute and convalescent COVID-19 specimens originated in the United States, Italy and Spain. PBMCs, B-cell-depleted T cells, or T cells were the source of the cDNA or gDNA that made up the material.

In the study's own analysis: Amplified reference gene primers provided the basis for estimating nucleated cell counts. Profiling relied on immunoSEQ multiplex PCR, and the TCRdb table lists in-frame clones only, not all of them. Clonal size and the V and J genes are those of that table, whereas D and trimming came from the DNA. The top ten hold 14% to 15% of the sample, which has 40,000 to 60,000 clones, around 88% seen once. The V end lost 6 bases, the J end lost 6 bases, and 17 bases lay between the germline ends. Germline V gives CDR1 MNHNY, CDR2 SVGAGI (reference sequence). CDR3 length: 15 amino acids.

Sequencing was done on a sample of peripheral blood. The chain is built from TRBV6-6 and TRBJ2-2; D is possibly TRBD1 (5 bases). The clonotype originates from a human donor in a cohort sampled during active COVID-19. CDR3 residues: CASSITQGSAGELFF. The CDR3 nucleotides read TGTGCCAGCAGCATAACGCAGGGCTCGGCCGGGGAGCTGTTTTTT.